The clone carrying this T cell receptor beta chain was observed at least ten times. The target antigen is unknown. TCRdb redid the calling of the multiplex PCR reads with MiXCR, one entry per CDR3 protein. The sample lists approximately 190,000 distinct CDR3 sequences, roughly 29% occurring once. The CDR3 extends over 12 amino acids. The germline V and J ends were trimmed by 8 bases and 7 bases, with 13 bases remaining between them. Germline assignment: CDR1 KGHSH and CDR2 LQKENI. The lymph nodes were axillary draining lymph nodes from breast cancer patients. The sample originates from a study of breast tumors, draining lymph nodes, adjacent tissues. Broader study findings: Findings are consistent with lymph node origin and intratumoral expansion of most tumor T cells. Compared with lymph nodes, tumors were less diverse; compared with nontumor tissue, more. Data only fit, rather than demonstrated, lymph node origin of most tumor T cells. Compared with basal-like, luminal-like tumors shared significantly more repertoire with nontumor tissue.

The chain employs TRBV18 and TRBJ2-3; D might be TRBD2 (5 bases). The TCR was taken from a female donor with breast cancer. Some clones in this sample may be carry-over from other donors' samples. Sequenced input: axillary lymph node tissue. CDR3 coding DNA: TGTGCCAGCGGCGGGCTTTCGTATACGCAGTATTTT. Its translation: CASGGLSYTQYF.